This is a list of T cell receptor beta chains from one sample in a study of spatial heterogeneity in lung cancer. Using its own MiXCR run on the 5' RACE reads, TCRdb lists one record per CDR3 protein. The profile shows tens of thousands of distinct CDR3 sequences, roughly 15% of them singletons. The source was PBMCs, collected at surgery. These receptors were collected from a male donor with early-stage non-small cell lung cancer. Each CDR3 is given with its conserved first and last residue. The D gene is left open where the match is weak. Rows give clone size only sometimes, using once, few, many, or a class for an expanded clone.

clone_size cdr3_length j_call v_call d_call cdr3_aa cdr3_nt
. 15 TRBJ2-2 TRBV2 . CASIQNPGADGELFF TGTGCCAGCATCCAAAACCCGGGGGCGGACGGGGAGCTGTTTTTT
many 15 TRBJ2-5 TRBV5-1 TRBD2 CASSFWTSGQETQYF TGCGCCAGCAGCTTCTGGACTAGCGGCCAAGAGACCCAGTACTTC
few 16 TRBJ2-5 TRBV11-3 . CASSLDLGGGFVTQYF TGTGCCAGCAGCTTAGATCTGGGAGGGGGTTTCGTGACCCAGTACTTC
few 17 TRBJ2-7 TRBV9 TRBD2 CASSGGLAGGWSYEQYF TGTGCCAGCAGCGGGGGACTAGCGGGAGGGTGGTCCTACGAGCAGTACTTC
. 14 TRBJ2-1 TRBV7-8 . CASSLTESYNEQFF TGTGCCAGCAGCTTGACAGAGTCCTACAATGAGCAGTTCTTC
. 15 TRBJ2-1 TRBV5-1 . CASLPGGPVRNEQFF TGCGCCAGCTTACCTGGAGGGCCGGTAAGGAATGAGCAGTTCTTC
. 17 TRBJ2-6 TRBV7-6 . CASSLIRPGLSANVLTF TGTGCCAGCAGCTTAATTCGTCCCGGGCTTTCGGCCAACGTCCTGACTTTC
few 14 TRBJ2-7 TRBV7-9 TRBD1 CASSLVDRDGEQYF TGTGCCAGCAGCTTAGTAGACAGGGACGGCGAGCAGTACTTC
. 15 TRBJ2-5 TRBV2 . CASSSSRARGETQYF TGTGCCAGCAGTTCTTCCCGGGCCCGGGGAGAGACCCAGTACTTC
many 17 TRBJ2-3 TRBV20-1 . CSARDPLRTDNTDTQYF TGCAGTGCTAGAGATCCCCTCAGGACGGACAACACAGATACGCAGTATTTT
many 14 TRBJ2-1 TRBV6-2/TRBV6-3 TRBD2 CASVGLAGVHEQFF TGTGCCAGCGTCGGACTAGCGGGTGTCCATGAGCAGTTCTTC
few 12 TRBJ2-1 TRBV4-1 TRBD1 CASSPGQAEQFF TGCGCCAGCAGCCCGGGACAGGCCGAGCAGTTCTTC
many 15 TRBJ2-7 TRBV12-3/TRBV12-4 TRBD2 CASTFWAGRPYEQYF TGTGCCAGCACATTCTGGGCCGGGAGGCCCTACGAGCAGTACTTC
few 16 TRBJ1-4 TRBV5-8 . CASSEIRDTGNEKLFF TGTGCCAGCAGTGAGATCCGGGACACCGGTAATGAAAAACTGTTTTTT
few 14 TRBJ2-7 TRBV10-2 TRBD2 CASRLAGGFYEQYF TGCGCCAGCAGACTAGCGGGAGGCTTCTACGAGCAGTACTTC
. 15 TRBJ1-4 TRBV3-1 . CASSQEDATNEKLFF TGTGCCAGCAGCCAAGAAGATGCAACTAATGAAAAACTGTTTTTT
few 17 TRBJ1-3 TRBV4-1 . CASSPSDGPLSGNTIYF TGCGCCAGCAGCCCATCGGACGGACCCTTATCTGGAAACACCATATATTTT
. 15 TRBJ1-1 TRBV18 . CASSPIQASNTEAFF TGTGCCAGCTCACCGATTCAGGCGTCGAACACTGAAGCTTTCTTT
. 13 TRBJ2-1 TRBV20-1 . CSARAGSNYEQFF TGCAGTGCTAGAGCCGGGAGTAATTATGAGCAGTTCTTC
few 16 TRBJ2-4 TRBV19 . CASSIREVGPKNIQYF TGTGCCAGTAGTATTAGGGAGGTCGGCCCCAAAAACATTCAGTACTTC
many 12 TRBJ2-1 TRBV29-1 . CSVELPAGEQFF TGCAGCGTTGAGCTACCGGCGGGTGAGCAGTTCTTC
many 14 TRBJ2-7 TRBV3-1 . CASSTRTTSYEQYF TGTGCCAGCAGCACTCGGACTACCTCCTACGAGCAGTACTTC
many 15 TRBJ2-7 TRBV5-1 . CASSPQGGGDYEQYF TGCGCCAGCAGCCCGCAGGGAGGGGGCGACTACGAGCAGTACTTC
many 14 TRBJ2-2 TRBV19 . CASSMDMNTGELFF TGTGCCAGTAGTATGGATATGAACACCGGGGAGCTGTTTTTT
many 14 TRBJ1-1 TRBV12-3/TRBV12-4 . CASSRGTENTEAFF TGTGCCAGCAGCAGAGGGACCGAAAACACTGAAGCTTTCTTT
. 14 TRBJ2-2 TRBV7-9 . CASSLGRVTGELFF TGTGCCAGCAGCTTAGGCCGTGTCACCGGGGAGCTGTTTTTT
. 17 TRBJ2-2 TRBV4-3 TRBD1 CASSSKGQGANTGELFF TGCGCCAGCAGCTCCAAAGGACAGGGCGCGAACACCGGGGAGCTGTTTTTT
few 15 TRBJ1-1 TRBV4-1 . CASSQEWDLNTEAFF TGCGCCAGCAGCCAAGAGTGGGACCTAAACACTGAAGCTTTCTTT
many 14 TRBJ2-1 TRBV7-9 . CASSSQATFNEQFF TGTGCCAGCAGCTCCCAAGCTACCTTCAATGAGCAGTTCTTC
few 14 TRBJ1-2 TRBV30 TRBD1 CAWSLRDRGYGYTF TGTGCCTGGAGCCTCCGGGACAGGGGTTATGGCTACACCTTC
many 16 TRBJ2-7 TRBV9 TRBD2 CASSGGLAGVTYEQYF TGTGCCAGCAGCGGCGGCCTAGCGGGAGTTACCTACGAGCAGTACTTC
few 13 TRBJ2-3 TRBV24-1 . CATRDGGTDTQYF TGTGCCACCAGGGATGGGGGCACAGATACGCAGTATTTT
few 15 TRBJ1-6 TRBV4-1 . CASSQAQTGPDPLHF TGCGCCAGCAGCCAAGCGCAGACAGGCCCCGACCCCCTCCACTTT
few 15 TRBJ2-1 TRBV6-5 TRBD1 CASSLDRDSYNEQFF TGTGCCAGCAGCCTCGACAGGGATTCCTACAATGAGCAGTTCTTC
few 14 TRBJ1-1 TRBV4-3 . CASSQDYQGTEAFF TGCGCCAGCAGCCAAGATTATCAGGGCACTGAAGCTTTCTTT
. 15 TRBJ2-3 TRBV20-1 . CSAPWDIQTTDTQYF TGCAGTGCTCCCTGGGACATCCAGACCACAGATACGCAGTATTTT
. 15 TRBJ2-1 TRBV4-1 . CASSSTGTRYNEQFF TGCGCCAGCAGCTCAACCGGGACAAGGTACAATGAGCAGTTCTTC